A single sample gave rise to the 3 T cell receptor beta chains below, sequenced in a study of cytomegalovirus exposure and HLA in healthy donors. PCR involved 60 Vbeta and 13 Jbeta primers. Some clones are missing from TCRdb's copy, which holds only in-frame ones; the method was immunoSEQ multiplex PCR. The repertoire holds around 160,000 clones, roughly 80% seen once, with 8% to 10% in the top ten. Sequencing used PBMCs. The receptors stem from a male donor in good health and CMV-seropositive.

The rearrangement joins TRBV7-2 to TRBJ2-7; 7 bases are shared with TRBD2. Germline values: CDR1 SGHTA, CDR2 FQGNSA. V lost 3 bases to trimming and J lost 3 bases; unmatched junction nucleotides: 5. The CDR3 is made up of 14 amino acids. Written as DNA, the CDR3 is TGTGCCAGCAGCTTGGGGGGGGGTTTCTACGAGCAGTACTTC. This encodes CASSLGGGFYEQYF.

The chain links TRBV28 to TRBJ2-5; 9 bases agree with TRBD1. The CDR3 totals 14 residues. Germline loops: CDR1 MDHEN, CDR2 SYDVKM. The V gene end was trimmed by 3 bases and the J gene end by 5 bases; junction bases not matched to a gene: 4. This CDR3 reads CASSFHRGRETQYF. For the CDR3, the DNA is TGTGCCAGCAGTTTCCACAGGGGGCGGGAGACCCAGTACTTC.

This clone was seen a single time. V is TRBV18 and J is TRBJ1-5, with TRBD1 identical over 7 bases. The CDR3 spans 16 residues. Germline V gene lookup returns CDR1 KGHSH and CDR2 LQKENI. The V segment lost 3 bases and the J segment 1 base; nucleotides outside the gene matches: 6. The DNA for the CDR3 is TGTGCCAGCTCACCCGCCAGGGGGGAAAGCAATCAGCCCCAGCATTTT. This codes for CASSPARGESNQPQHF.